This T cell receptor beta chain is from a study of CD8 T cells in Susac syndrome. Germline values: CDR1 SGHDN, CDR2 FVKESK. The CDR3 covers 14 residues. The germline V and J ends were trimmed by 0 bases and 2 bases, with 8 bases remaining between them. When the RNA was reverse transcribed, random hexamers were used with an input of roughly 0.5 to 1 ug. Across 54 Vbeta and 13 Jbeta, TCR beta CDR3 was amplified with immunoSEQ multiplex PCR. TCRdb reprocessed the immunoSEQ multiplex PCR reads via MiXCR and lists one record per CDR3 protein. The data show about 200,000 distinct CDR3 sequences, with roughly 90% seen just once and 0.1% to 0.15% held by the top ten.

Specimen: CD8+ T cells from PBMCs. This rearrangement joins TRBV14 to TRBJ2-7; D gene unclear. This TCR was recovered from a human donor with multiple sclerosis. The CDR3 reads CASSQEKEPYEQYF. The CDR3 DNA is TGTGCCAGCAGCCAAGAGAAAGAGCCCTACGAGCAGTACTTC.